These 8 T cell receptor beta chains were sequenced from one sample in a study of T cell repertoires in cytomegalovirus infection. TCRdb reprocessed the reads with MiXCR, giving one entry per CDR3 protein. Here the sample spans about 310,000 distinct CDR3 sequences, just under 25% being singletons. These receptors have no known antigen. The sequenced sample was cultured PBMCs, obtained from culture after CMV antigen stimulation. The origin of the receptors is a human donor in good health (CMV status not recorded). Some clones in this sample may be carry-over from other donors' samples.

Comments on this clonotype: One junction end disagrees with the germline gene, perhaps due to a read error. This sequence joins TRBV28 and TRBJ1-6; TRBD1 matches 7 bases. CDR3 length equals 13 residues. CDR1 is MDHEN and CDR2 is SYDVKM in the germline V gene. In nucleotides, the CDR3 is TGTGCCCGCAGCGGGACAGCCAATTCACCCCTCCACTTT. This codes for CARSGTANSPLHF.

This clonotype was found many times. The chain carries TRBV6-5 and TRBJ2-7; maybe TRBD2 (5 bases). This CDR3 spans 17 amino acids. Per the germline V gene, CDR1 is MNHEY and CDR2 is SVGAGI. Trimming shortened V by 0 bases and J by 2 bases, and 17 bases separated the two germline ends. The CDR3 DNA follows: TGTGCCAGCAGTTACTCGATTGGTGGAGGCCGCCCCTACGAGCAGTACTTC. Translation gives CASSYSIGGGRPYEQYF.

This clonotype was seen a handful of times. This chain connects TRBV6-2 or TRBV6-3 to TRBJ2-7; the match to TRBD2 covers 7 bases. The CDR3 extends over 14 amino acids. With V trimmed by 4 bases and J by 3 bases, 6 bases remained unmatched. Germline CDR1 is MNHEY and CDR2 is SVGEGT. Here the CDR3 reads CASSSKGLGYEQYV. CDR3 nucleotides: TGTGCCAGCAGTTCAAAAGGACTAGGCTACGAGCAGTACGTC.

This clonotype has ten or more counts. The V gene is TRBV19, the J gene TRBJ1-2; D is unresolved. The CDR3 consists of 15 residues. CDR1 is LNHDA, CDR2 SQIVND, per germline (reference sequence). V was clipped by 1 base and J by 4 bases, with 13 bases between them. The CDR3 protein is CASSIGPIASYGYTF. CDR3 nucleotide sequence: TGTGCCAGTAGTATAGGACCGATTGCTAGCTATGGCTACACCTTC.

The rearrangement links TRBV5-5 to TRBJ2-3; D uncertain. This CDR3 has 16 residues. V was clipped by 0 bases and J by 0 bases, with 11 bases between them. Germline V gives CDR1 SGHKS, CDR2 YYEKEE (reference sequence). This chain's CDR3 is CASSLAQRTSTDTQYF. The CDR3, as DNA: TGTGCCAGCAGCTTGGCCCAGCGTACAAGCACAGATACGCAGTATTTT.

At least ten counts were recorded for this clonotype. CDR3 nucleotide sequence: TGTGCCAGCAGACAGGAGGGGCTAGAGCCCTACGAGCAGTACTTC. It specifies CASRQEGLEPYEQYF. The chain employs TRBV7-9 and TRBJ2-7; tentatively, D is TRBD2 (6 bases). V gave up 6 bases and J gave up 2 bases, with 17 bases separating them. The CDR3 runs to 15 residues. Germline lookup yields CDR1 SEHNR and CDR2 FQNEAQ (reference sequence).

The chain carries TRBV20-1 and TRBJ1-5; 10 bases match TRBD1. The germline V gene has CDR1 DFQATT and CDR2 SNEGSKA (reference sequence). The CDR3 is 15 residues long. V shed 4 bases and J 3 bases; nucleotides not matched to a gene: 6. CDR3 nucleotides: TGCAGTGCTATACCGGGACAGGGGCCCAATCAGCCCCAGCATTTT. This encodes CSAIPGQGPNQPQHF.

This clonotype was seen at least ten times. Here the CDR3 reads CAAVGGLSTDTQYF. DNA for the CDR3: TGTGCCGCAGTCGGGGGGCTTAGCACAGATACGCAGTATTTT. This rearrangement joins TRBV7-2 to TRBJ2-3; TRBD2 might be the D (7 bases). The CDR3 is 14 residues long. Germline V gene lookup returns CDR1 SGHTA and CDR2 FQGNSA. V was clipped by 11 bases and J by 0 bases, with 15 bases between them.